This record concerns one T cell receptor beta chain sequence. These data come from a study of blood T cell repertoires in COVID-19. This table comes from immunoSEQ multiplex PCR, and its TCRdb copy is limited to in-frame clones, with some not included. The sample lists around 620,000 clones, more than 80% occurring once. This CDR3 is built from 14 residues. The germline gives CDR1 SGHRS, CDR2 YFSETQ. Trimming removed 6 bases from V and 2 bases from J; junction bases left unmatched: 8. This TCR was recovered from a woman under 30 with acute or convalescent COVID-19. Source material: peripheral blood. The chain carries TRBV5-1 and TRBJ2-7, with 7 bases lining up with TRBD1. CDR3: CASKPGTAPYEQYF. Written as DNA, the CDR3 is TGCGCCAGCAAACCTGGGACAGCACCCTACGAGCAGTACTTC.